A single sample is the source of the 30 T cell receptor beta chains below, sequenced in a study of beta chain features in type 1 diabetes. The sequenced template was cDNA made from the entire isolated RNA. Some clones are missing from TCRdb's copy, which holds only in-frame ones; the method was immunoSEQ multiplex PCR. The sample holds 120,000 to 150,000 clones, roughly 9.7% seen once. Sequencing input: central memory CD4+ T cells from blood. The receptors stem from a middle-aged woman in good health.

In this sample, this clone turned up a few times. The gene calls are TRBV7-2 and TRBJ1-1; 9 bases are a match to TRBD1. With 6 bases clipped from V and 4 bases from J, the junction kept 6 bases outside the gene matches. The germline V gene encodes CDR1 SGHTA and CDR2 FQGNSA. The CDR3 contains 14 residues. The CDR3: CASRFTGGVTEAFF. As DNA, the CDR3 is TGTGCCAGCAGGTTTACAGGGGGCGTCACTGAAGCTTTCTTT.

The chain carries TRBV6-6 and TRBJ2-5; 12 bases are a match to TRBD2. The DNA end lines up better with TRBJ2-7; the J call may be wrong. CDR3 length: 15 residues. From germline, CDR1 is MNHNY and CDR2 SVGAGI (reference sequence). The chain's CDR3 is CASSETSGGSYEQYF. The CDR3 DNA is TGTGCCAGCAGCGAGACTAGCGGGGGATCATACGAGCAGTACTTC.

This clone was counted a few times. The gene calls are TRBV7-9 and TRBJ1-2, with D unresolved. This CDR3 contains 16 residues. With 1 base removed from V and 4 bases from J, the gap between germline ends came to 16 bases. Germline CDR1 is SEHNR and CDR2 is FQNEAQ (reference sequence). The CDR3 DNA reads as TGTGCCAGCAGCTTAGTTCGGGGAGGATCCCGCTATGGCTACACCTTC. It codes for CASSLVRGGSRYGYTF.

The chain has TRBV10-3 and TRBJ1-3; TRBD1 matches 7 bases. The CDR3 contains 15 residues. V trimming: 6 bases; J trimming: 0 bases; junction bases outside the gene matches: 5. The germline V gene encodes CDR1 ENHRY and CDR2 SYGVKD. The chain's CDR3 is CAIRRTGGSGNTIYF. Here the CDR3 DNA reads TGTGCCATCAGGCGGACAGGAGGCTCTGGAAACACCATATATTTT.

This clone was detected only a few times. This rearrangement joins TRBV7-2 to TRBJ1-1; D not resolved. CDR3 length equals 13 residues. Germline V lookup: CDR1 SGHTA, CDR2 FQGNSA. V lost 5 bases and J lost 6, with 13 bases in between. Here the CDR3 DNA reads TGTGCCAGCAGCCCGACACGGCGGGCTGAAGCTTTCTTT. Its protein is CASSPTRRAEAFF.

This chain uses TRBV5-1 with TRBJ1-5; a possible D gene is TRBD1 (6 bases). The CDR3 is 14 amino acids. Per the germline V gene, CDR1 is SGHRS and CDR2 is YFSETQ. V was cut by 2 bases and J by 7 bases, with 13 bases left in between. The CDR3 loop reads CASSFNSGEQPQHF. The CDR3 DNA sequence: TGCGCCAGCAGCTTTAATTCAGGGGAGCAGCCCCAGCATTTT.

The chain employs TRBV6-5 and TRBJ2-7; 10 bases are a match to TRBD1. The CDR3 covers 15 residues. CDR1 and CDR2 (germline): MNHEY, SVGAGI. Trimming removed 6 bases from V and 0 bases from J; junction bases left unmatched: 5. CDR3 sequence: CASSPGTGASYEQYF. The CDR3 region has the DNA TGTGCCAGCAGCCCCGGGACAGGGGCCTCCTACGAGCAGTACTTC.

This clone has more than one count but fewer than ten. The rearrangement uses TRBV18 and TRBJ1-1; possible D gene TRBD1, 6 bases. Looked up from germline, CDR1 is KGHSH and CDR2 is LQKENI. Between the trimmed V and J ends, which lost 3 bases and 6 bases, there was a span of 17 bases. The CDR3 consists of 15 residues. This CDR3 reads CASSPSYRAEAEAFF. The CDR3 bases are TGTGCCAGCTCACCGTCTTACAGGGCCGAGGCTGAAGCTTTCTTT.

The table lists this clone with a few counts. CDR3: CASSEETGIPYNEQFF. The CDR3 DNA reads as TGTGCCAGCAGTGAGGAGACAGGGATACCCTACAATGAGCAGTTCTTC. The chain links TRBV2 to TRBJ2-1, with 7 bases that match TRBD1. The V and J ends lost 3 bases and 2 bases, in that order; junction bases with no gene match: 7. The V gene's germline CDR1 is SNHLY and CDR2 FYNNEI. The CDR3 spans 16 residues.

The chain uses TRBV6-6 and TRBJ1-1; 9 bases agree with TRBD1. The germline V gene encodes CDR1 MNHNY and CDR2 SVGAGI (reference sequence). Trimming removed 5 bases from V and 9 bases from J; junction bases left unmatched: 7. This CDR3 has 13 amino acids. The CDR3 DNA sequence: TGTGCCAGCAGTCAGGGACAGGGACCCCAAGCTTTCTTT. Translated: CASSQGQGPQAFF.

The chain recombines TRBV5-1 with TRBJ1-1; D remains ambiguous. Trimming removed 0 bases from V and 4 bases from J, with 13 bases in between. This CDR3 is built from 15 residues. Germline loops: CDR1 SGHRS, CDR2 YFSETQ. CDR3 loop: CASSLVGEPSTEAFF. The CDR3 DNA sequence: TGCGCCAGCAGCTTGGTCGGGGAACCGAGCACTGAAGCTTTCTTT.

This clone has a handful of counts. The genes are TRBV2 and TRBJ2-5, with 9 bases matching TRBD2. This CDR3 is built from 13 residues. Germline V gene lookup returns CDR1 SNHLY and CDR2 FYNNEI. The junction had 7 bases not matched to a gene; V was cut back by 7 bases and J by 7 bases. CDR3 amino acids: CASTGLAEGTQYF. Here the CDR3 DNA reads TGTGCCAGCACGGGACTAGCTGAGGGGACCCAGTACTTC. Variable domain in full (rest from reference TRBV2 and TRBJ2-5): EPEVTQTPSHQVTQMGQEVILRCVPISNHLYFYWYRQILGQKVEFLVSFYNNEISEKSEIFDDQFSVERPDGSNFTLKIRSTKLEDSAMYFCASTGLAEGTQYFGPGTRLLVL.

This clone was detected ten times or more. The V and J genes are TRBV7-2 and TRBJ2-4, with TRBD2 as a possible D gene (7 bases). CDR3 length: 17 amino acids. Germline V gene sequence: CDR1 SGHTA, CDR2 FQGNSA. The ends were cut back, 5 bases at V and 0 bases at J, with 17 bases in the middle. The CDR3 reads CASSAPGGPLAKNIQYF. DNA for the CDR3: TGTGCCAGCAGCGCCCCGGGGGGCCCCCTAGCCAAAAACATTCAGTACTTC. Full variable domain (missing parts from reference TRBV7-2 and TRBJ2-4): GAGVSQSPSNKVTEKGKDVELRCDPISGHTALYWYRQSLGQGLEFLIYFQGNSAPDKSGLPSDRFSAERTGGSVSTLTIQRTQQEDSAVYLCASSAPGGPLAKNIQYFGAGTRLSVL.

The CDR3 nucleotides are TGTGCCAGCAGTTGGACTAACCAAGAGACCCAGTACTTC. Translation gives CASSWTNQETQYF. The V call is TRBV25-1, the J call TRBJ2-5; a possible D gene is TRBD2 (6 bases). V gave up 5 bases and J gave up 0 bases, with 7 bases separating them. This CDR3 spans 13 amino acids. The V gene's germline CDR1 is MGHDK and CDR2 SYGVNS.

The sample holds one count of this clone. The chain employs TRBV5-1 and TRBJ2-5; 7 bases align to TRBD1. The CDR3 totals 16 residues. In germline, CDR1 is SGHRS, CDR2 YFSETQ. V lost 1 base to trimming and J lost 4 bases; unmatched junction nucleotides: 10. The CDR3 region is CASSLFEGARGETQYF. CDR3 DNA: TGCGCCAGCAGCTTGTTTGAGGGGGCCCGGGGAGAGACCCAGTACTTC.

The chain links TRBV11-2 to TRBJ2-2; D remains ambiguous. V lost 5 bases and J 4 bases, leaving 11 bases between the germline ends. The CDR3 has 14 residues. Germline loops: CDR1 SGHAT, CDR2 FQNNGV. The CDR3 sequence: CASSQIPGTGELFF. The CDR3 DNA follows: TGTGCCAGCAGCCAAATTCCCGGCACCGGGGAGCTGTTTTTT.

The J gene is TRBJ2-1, the V gene TRBV15, with D tentatively TRBD2 (6 bases). CDR3 length equals 14 residues. Germline values: CDR1 LNHNV, CDR2 YYDKDF (reference sequence). Trimming took 5 bases from V and 0 from J, leaving 8 bases between them. CDR3 loop: CATSWGVSYNEQFF. The CDR3 DNA sequence: TGTGCCACCAGCTGGGGGGTCTCCTACAATGAGCAGTTCTTC.

The CDR3 region is CASSIRGGGETQYF. The CDR3 DNA reads as TGTGCCAGTAGTATCCGTGGGGGCGGAGAGACCCAGTACTTC. The chain carries TRBV19 and TRBJ2-5, with a possible D match to TRBD1 (6 bases). Germline lookup yields CDR1 LNHDA and CDR2 SQIVND (reference sequence). The CDR3 loop spans 14 amino acids. V was cut by 3 bases and J by 4 bases, with 12 bases left in between.

Concerning this clone itself: In the same sample, other DNA sequences code for this CDR3. The rearrangement joins TRBV7-2 to TRBJ2-3, with 8 bases that match TRBD2. CDR1 and CDR2 from the germline V gene are SGHTA and FQGNSA. The junction had 4 bases not matched to a gene; V was cut back by 1 base and J by 4 bases. CDR3 length: 15 amino acids. The CDR3 protein is CASSLVRGAPDTQYF. Here the CDR3 DNA reads TGTGCCAGCAGCTTAGTGCGGGGGGCGCCAGATACGCAGTATTTT.

The V gene is TRBV7-6, the J gene TRBJ1-6; D perhaps matches TRBD1 (5 bases). V was pared by 5 bases and J by 8 bases, with 16 bases between. CDR3 length: 15 amino acids. Germline V CDR1 and CDR2: SGHVS, FNYEAQ. The CDR3 DNA reads TGTGCCAGCAGCCCAGGGTCCCTCGACTATTCACCCCTCCACTTT. This codes for CASSPGSLDYSPLHF.

CDR3 nucleotide sequence: TGTGCCAGCAGGCCCAGGGATCTGAATTCACCCCTCCACTTT. Its translation: CASRPRDLNSPLHF. The V call is TRBV7-2, the J call TRBJ1-6; maybe TRBD1 (5 bases). Trimming pared 6 bases from V and 7 bases from J, leaving 13 bases between. This CDR3 has 14 residues. Looked up from germline, CDR1 is SGHTA and CDR2 is FQGNSA.

At least ten counts were recorded for this clone. The V and J genes are TRBV5-4 and TRBJ2-3; 8 positions match TRBD2. Losses at the gene ends were 7 bases for V and 1 base for J; bases not matched to a gene: 2. CDR1 and CDR2 (germline): SGHNT, YYREEE (reference sequence). The CDR3 runs to 13 residues. The CDR3 nucleotides read TGTGCCAGCGCACTAGCGGGCACAGATACGCAGTATTTT. It is translated as CASALAGTDTQYF.

This clone was detected a few times. The rearrangement uses TRBV7-6 and TRBJ2-7, with a tentative D call TRBD1 (6 bases). The CDR3 consists of 13 residues. Germline assignment: CDR1 SGHVS and CDR2 FNYEAQ. V shed 5 bases and J shed 3 bases, with 11 bases lying between them. This CDR3 is CASSPRGGYEQYF. The CDR3 bases are TGTGCCAGCAGCCCCCGAGGGGGCTACGAGCAGTACTTC.

The rearrangement uses TRBV6-1 and TRBJ2-5; 8 bases agree with TRBD2. This CDR3 has 15 amino acids. Looked up from germline, CDR1 is MNHNS and CDR2 is SASEGT. J was trimmed by 4 bases and V by 2 bases; bases with no gene match: 6. CDR3: CASSEWSGGRETQYF. The DNA of the CDR3 is TGTGCCAGCAGTGAATGGAGCGGGGGACGAGAGACCCAGTACTTC.

The chain recombines TRBV5-4 with TRBJ1-2; no clear D. The CDR3 totals 12 residues. The ends were cut back, 0 bases at V and 4 bases at J, with 4 bases in the middle. Germline CDR1 is SGHNT and CDR2 is YYREEE (reference sequence). The CDR3 sequence: CASSLEAYGYTF. The CDR3 bases are TGTGCCAGCAGCTTGGAAGCCTATGGCTACACCTTC. The variable domain in full, with the rest retrieved from reference TRBV5-4 and TRBJ1-2, is ETGVTQSPTHLIKTRGQQVTLRCSSQSGHNTVSWYQQALGQGPQFIFQYYREEENGRGNFPPRFSGLQFPNYSSELNVNALELDDSALYLCASSLEAYGYTFGSGTRLTVV.

This clone occurred a few times. This rearrangement joins TRBV5-1 to TRBJ1-3; tentatively, D is TRBD1 (5 bases). V was shortened by 4 bases and J by 0 bases, with 11 bases between the two germline ends. The CDR3 covers 15 residues. Germline V lookup: CDR1 SGHRS, CDR2 YFSETQ. CDR3 amino acids: CASSKDGGSGNTIYF. In nucleotides, the CDR3 is TGCGCCAGCAGCAAGGACGGGGGCTCTGGAAACACCATATATTTT.

This clone was detected only a few times. The gene calls are TRBV5-1 and TRBJ2-2; 8 bases map to TRBD1. Trimming took 1 base from V and 7 from J; bases not matched to a gene: 9. Germline CDR1 reads SGHRS; CDR2 reads YFSETQ. The CDR3 consists of 16 residues. This chain's CDR3 is CASSLRAQGADGELFF. The CDR3 region has the DNA TGCGCCAGCAGCTTGAGAGCGCAGGGGGCCGACGGGGAGCTGTTTTTT.

The chain carries TRBV5-4 and TRBJ2-7; TRBD2 matches 7 bases. Germline CDR1 SGHNT, CDR2 YYREEE (reference sequence). The CDR3 extends over 15 amino acids. The V segment lost 0 bases and the J segment 4 bases; nucleotides outside the gene matches: 7. DNA of the CDR3: TGTGCCAGCAGCTTGGATTCCAGCGGGGTATACGAGCAGTACTTC. Translated: CASSLDSSGVYEQYF. Full variable domain (outside the CDR3, taken from reference TRBV5-4 and TRBJ2-7): ETGVTQSPTHLIKTRGQQVTLRCSSQSGHNTVSWYQQALGQGPQFIFQYYREEENGRGNFPPRFSGLQFPNYSSELNVNALELDDSALYLCASSLDSSGVYEQYFGPGTRLTVT.

This clone was observed a handful of times. The chain uses TRBV15 and TRBJ1-2, with 8 nucleotides matching TRBD1. The CDR3 spans 14 residues. Germline V gene lookup returns CDR1 LNHNV and CDR2 YYDKDF (reference sequence). The trim removed 3 bases at V and 8 bases at J, leaving 8 bases unmatched. The CDR3 loop reads CATSSQGAIDGYTF. The CDR3 bases are TGTGCCACCAGCAGTCAGGGGGCAATTGACGGCTACACCTTC.

This clone was counted a few times. V and J are TRBV5-4 and TRBJ1-1; D uncertain. Germline CDR1 is SGHNT and CDR2 is YYREEE (reference sequence). There are 16 residues in the CDR3. Trimming took 0 bases from V and 4 from J, leaving 16 bases between them. The chain's CDR3 is CASSLAAAQPGTEAFF. The CDR3 DNA reads as TGTGCCAGCAGCTTGGCCGCTGCCCAACCGGGCACTGAAGCTTTCTTT.